These 2 T cell receptor beta chains were all obtained from the same sample, sequenced in a study of T cell repertoires in cytomegalovirus infection. TCRdb recomputed calls from the reads with MiXCR, one row per CDR3 protein. The profile shows more than 400,000 distinct CDR3 sequences, about 30% of them singletons. The sequenced material came from PBMCs. The receptors originated from a human donor in good health (CMV status not recorded). Some clones in this sample may be carry-over from other donors' samples.

This chain connects TRBV20-1 to TRBJ1-3; 7 bases line up with TRBD1. CDR3 length: 14 amino acids. After removal of 6 bases from V and 4 bases from J, the junction contained 9 bases not matched to a gene. Germline CDR1 is DFQATT and CDR2 is SNEGSKA (reference sequence). The CDR3 sequence is CSAVTGFLGNTIYF. CDR3 bases: TGCAGTGCAGTGACAGGGTTTCTCGGAAACACCATATATTTT.

This clonotype appeared a single time. V usage is TRBV6-2 or TRBV6-3 and J usage is TRBJ1-1; the D is unclear. This CDR3 has 13 amino acids. Trimming removed 7 bases at V and 1 base at J, with 10 bases between. Germline V gene sequence: CDR1 MNHEY, CDR2 SVGEGT. The CDR3 region is CASTTQRNTEAFF. CDR3 DNA sequence: TGTGCCAGCACCACCCAAAGGAACACTGAAGCTTTCTTT.